The clone carrying this T cell receptor (beta chain) appeared a single time. Antigen unknown. 500 ng RNA was reverse transcribed with alpha and beta constant-region primers. Alpha and beta chain libraries were made separately by chain-specific third strand synthesis with multiplexing indices. TCRdb used MiXCR to reprocess the 5' RACE reads, holding one entry per CDR3 protein. The data show 15,000 to 20,000 distinct CDR3 sequences, with roughly a tenth seen just once and around 3.1% held by the top ten. The repertoire came from unfractionated whole blood and reflected all unsorted peripheral T cells. The sample is drawn from a study of HIV-infected patients and healthy controls. Findings and caveats of the study: HIV-infected patients shared fewer CDR3 sequences between individuals than healthy controls.

This CDR3 is built from 15 residues. Trimming removed 6 bases from V and 2 bases from J, with 14 bases in between. Per germline, CDR1 MGHDK and CDR2 SYGVNS. This rearrangement joins TRBV25-1 to TRBJ2-1; D might be TRBD1 (6 bases). Sequenced material: blood. The TCR was taken from an adult in good health. The CDR3: CASSGTPNTYNEQFF. In nucleotides, the CDR3 is TGTGCCAGCAGCGGGACACCCAATACCTACAATGAGCAGTTCTTC.